The rows below give T cell receptor beta chains drawn from one sample of a study of OX40 agonist ivuxolimab in advanced cancers. TCRdb's table, derived via immunoSEQ multiplex PCR, lists solely in-frame clones and lacks some. The table has over 80,000 clones, about nine tenths seen once. The source material was CD4+ or CD8+ T cells sorted from blood, sampled in a trial of the OX40 agonist ivuxolimab. The source of these receptors is an adult with an advanced solid tumor such as melanoma, head and neck, liver or kidney cancer. Both conserved end residues are part of each CDR3.

V: TRBV14; J: TRBJ2-5; CDR3: CASSQERGGWIEETQYF
V: TRBV19; J: TRBJ2-3; CDR3: CASSIWGLAESTDTQYF
V: TRBV12-2; J: TRBJ2-5; CDR3: CASRPPRDSQETQYF
V: TRBV6-5; J: TRBJ2-1; CDR3: CASTQGQGNGNEQFF
V: TRBV7-2; J: TRBJ1-3; CDR3: CASSLMASGNTIYF
V: TRBV18; J: TRBJ2-5; CDR3: CASSPEEETQYF
V: TRBV28; J: TRBJ2-7; CDR3: CASSTVSGGAGYEQYF
V: TRBV4-2; J: TRBJ2-3; CDR3: CASSPRGRLGGPTDTQYF
V: TRBV19; J: TRBJ2-1; CDR3: CATKPAGLYNEQFF
V: TRBV5-5; J: TRBJ2-7; CDR3: CASSRGGGTSYEQYF
V: TRBV7-8; J: TRBJ1-1; CDR3: CASSSDRARAFF
V: TRBV27; J: TRBJ1-5; CDR3: CASRPRAGAGVSNQPQHF
V: TRBV7-6; J: TRBJ2-7; CDR3: CASSFGSSYEQYF
V: TRBV18; J: TRBJ2-3; CDR3: CASSPLAPGTGAPDTQYF
V: TRBV19; J: TRBJ2-2; CDR3: CASRRFGGQYTGELFF
V: TRBV27; J: TRBJ2-7; CDR3: CASSRTGAYEQYF
V: TRBV6-1; J: TRBJ1-5; CDR3: CASSEAAGLDQPQHF
V: TRBV7-2; J: TRBJ1-3; CDR3: CASSAVASGNTIYF
V: TRBV6-5; J: TRBJ2-7; CDR3: CASSFGRAGYYEQYF
V: TRBV7-2; J: TRBJ2-4; CDR3: CASSSQEGVIQYF
V: TRBV29-1; J: TRBJ2-2; CDR3: CSFTRTTTGELFF
V: TRBV30; J: TRBJ1-1; CDR3: CAWTRSDIRNTEAFF
V: TRBV5-1; J: TRBJ1-1; CDR3: CASSLGVKGAEAFF
V: TRBV28; J: TRBJ2-7; CDR3: CASSVAGSSYEQYF
V: TRBV11-1; J: TRBJ1-1; CDR3: CASSLMVGGGTEAFF
V: TRBV4-1; J: TRBJ2-2; CDR3: CASSQPLGRANTGELFF
V: TRBV4-2; J: TRBJ2-7; CDR3: CASSQDVTGSYEQYF
V: TRBV29-1; J: TRBJ2-3; CDR3: CSVTTGLSTDTQYF
V: TRBV19; J: TRBJ1-3; CDR3: CASSMWQSAGNTIYF
V: TRBV5-6; J: TRBJ2-7; CDR3: CASSRRSGLGVGEQYF
V: TRBV29-1; J: TRBJ1-3; CDR3: CSVALGESRHF
V: TRBV6-6; J: TRBJ1-2; CDR3: CASSYPGRQANYGYTF
V: TRBV7-2; J: TRBJ2-3; CDR3: CASSFSSAGNSDTQYF
V: TRBV2; J: TRBJ1-2; CDR3: CASSEAGGQRYGYTF
V: TRBV7-2; J: TRBJ2-3; CDR3: CASRRTSGGLITDTQYF
V: TRBV30; J: TRBJ2-1; CDR3: CAWSVSLTYNEQFF
V: TRBV28; J: TRBJ2-3; CDR3: CASSYSTDTQYF
V: TRBV5-5; J: TRBJ1-3; CDR3: CASSLSADRAGGNTIYF
V: TRBV5-1; J: TRBJ1-2; CDR3: CASSLQGDYGYTF
V: TRBV6-6; J: TRBJ2-7; CDR3: CASTLGGREVYF
V: TRBV11-3; J: TRBJ1-1; CDR3: CASSQRRDSLMNTEAFF
V: TRBV28; J: TRBJ1-5; CDR3: CASSSGLNQPQHF
V: TRBV6-6; J: TRBJ1-1; CDR3: CASRYRDRSEAFF
V: TRBV7-2; J: TRBJ2-3; CDR3: CASSLWLAGGGTDTQYF
V: TRBV6-6; J: TRBJ1-4; CDR3: CASSLSRQATNEKLFF
V: TRBV7-2; J: TRBJ2-5; CDR3: CASSLSRGGAETQYF
V: TRBV30; J: TRBJ2-1; CDR3: CAWSPGTGRNEQFF
V: TRBV7-2; J: TRBJ2-1; CDR3: CASSLTSGRENEQFF
V: TRBV6-1; J: TRBJ1-6; CDR3: CASSGPINGGSPLHF
V: TRBV7-9; J: TRBJ2-5; CDR3: CASSQDSYTGTQYF
V: TRBV13; J: TRBJ1-1; CDR3: CASSRQVVSGNTEAFF
V: TRBV28; J: TRBJ2-5; CDR3: CASSLGLAPETQYF
V: TRBV18; J: TRBJ2-2; CDR3: CASSPQGEVTGELFF
V: TRBV5-1; J: TRBJ1-4; CDR3: CASSPGEMPEKLFF